This T cell receptor beta chain was observed in a study of cytomegalovirus exposure and HLA in healthy donors. The PCR employed 60 Vbeta primers together with 13 Jbeta primers. Sequencing used immunoSEQ multiplex PCR; TCRdb keeps in-frame clones, though not all of them. The sample yields 120,000 to 150,000 clones, just under 85% seen once. The CDR3 runs 15 residues. The germline CDR1 and CDR2 sequences are SEHNR and FQNEAQ (reference sequence). V gene TRBV7-9 combines with J gene TRBJ2-5; a weak D match, TRBD1 (5 bases). The better agreement between TRBJ2-7 and the DNA end casts doubt on the J call. The sequenced sample consisted of PBMCs. The source is a woman between 40 and 55 years old in good health and CMV-seronegative. The CDR3 here is CASSLRGGLSYEQYF. The CDR3 region has the DNA TGTGCCAGCAGCTTAAGGGGCGGTCTCTCCTACGAGCAGTACTTC.